These 12 T cell receptor beta chains share one sample of origin, sequenced in a study of CD8 T cells in Susac syndrome. After extraction with the RNeasy kit, about 0.5 to 1 ug of the RNA was reverse transcribed using random hexamers. MiXCR was run by TCRdb on the immunoSEQ multiplex PCR reads, yielding one entry per CDR3 protein. The sample contains roughly 88,000 distinct CDR3 sequences, about 96% of which appear only once. The sample taken for sequencing was CD8+ T cells from PBMCs. The source of these receptors is a human donor with Susac syndrome.

The V gene is TRBV27, the J gene TRBJ2-5; maybe TRBD1 (5 bases). The V end was cut by 5 bases, the J end by 3 bases, with 13 bases between. Germline V lookup: CDR1 MNHEY, CDR2 SMNVEV (reference sequence). The CDR3 is 14 amino acids. CDR3 region: CASSPGHRKETQYF. The CDR3 nucleotides are TGTGCCAGCAGTCCGGGCCACAGGAAAGAGACCCAGTACTTC.

This clonotype was seen a handful of times. The gene calls are TRBV5-1 and TRBJ2-7; 9 bases are a match to TRBD1. Germline values: CDR1 SGHRS, CDR2 YFSETQ. Losses at the gene ends were 1 base for V and 6 bases for J; bases not matched to a gene: 5. The CDR3 spans 14 residues. CDR3 DNA: TGCGCCAGCAGCTTGACGACAGGGGGTGGCGAGCAGTACTTC. It yields the protein CASSLTTGGGEQYF.

V usage is TRBV19 and J usage is TRBJ1-1, with a tentative D call TRBD1 (5 bases). The CDR3 spans 13 residues. Germline V gene data show CDR1 as LNHDA and CDR2 as SQIVND (reference sequence). The ends were cut back, 4 bases at V and 8 bases at J, with 14 bases in the middle. The CDR3 protein is CASSTWGGSEAFF. The CDR3 bases are TGTGCCAGTAGTACCTGGGGGGGTTCGGAAGCTTTCTTT. Full variable domain (remainder filled in from reference TRBV19 and TRBJ1-1): DGGITQSPKYLFRKEGQNVTLSCEQNLNHDAMYWYRQDPGQGLRLIYYSQIVNDFQKGDIAEGYSVSREKKESFPLTVTSAQKNPTAFYLCASSTWGGSEAFFGQGTRLTVV.

The chain combines TRBV20-1 with TRBJ1-5; D not resolved. Germline lookup yields CDR1 DFQATT and CDR2 SNEGSKA (reference sequence). This CDR3 comprises 14 residues. Trimming shortened V by 5 bases and J by 9 bases, and 20 bases separated the two germline ends. CDR3 sequence (DNA): TGCAGTGCTTCCCGGGAGGATGGCTTAGGGCCCCAGCATTTT. Encoded protein: CSASREDGLGPQHF.

V usage is TRBV5-6 and J usage is TRBJ2-7, with D perhaps TRBD1 (6 bases). The length of the CDR3 is 13 residues. CDR1 is SGHDT, CDR2 YYEEEE, per germline. V lost 4 bases and J 4 bases, leaving 12 bases between the germline ends. The CDR3 region is CASSPGHGYEQYF. The CDR3 region has the DNA TGTGCCAGCAGCCCGGGACACGGATACGAGCAGTACTTC. The full variable domain, completed using reference TRBV5-6 and TRBJ2-7, is DAGVTQSPTHLIKTRGQQVTLRCSPKSGHDTVSWYQQALGQGPQFIFQYYEEEERQRGNFPDRFSGHQFPNYSSELNVNALLLGDSALYLCASSPGHGYEQYFGPGTRLTVT.

The sample holds one count of this clonotype. The chain has TRBV5-1 and TRBJ2-7; tentatively, D is TRBD1 or TRBD2 (5 bases each). With 0 bases removed from V and 5 bases from J, the gap between germline ends came to 12 bases. Germline lookup yields CDR1 SGHRS and CDR2 YFSETQ. The CDR3 runs 14 residues. In DNA, the CDR3 is TGCGCCAGCAGCTTGGCCGGGGCGAGGAACGAGCAGTACGTC. Protein sequence: CASSLAGARNEQYV.

This chain uses TRBV12-3 or TRBV12-4 with TRBJ1-1; 8 bases fit TRBD1. V dropped 5 bases and J dropped 4; count of bases not matched to a gene: 12. The CDR3 totals 16 residues. Here the CDR3 DNA reads TGTGCCAGCAGTACCTCCTCGACAGGGGAGGGCACTGAAGCTTTCTTT. Translating it yields CASSTSSTGEGTEAFF.

This clonotype has just a few counts. The chain employs TRBV27 and TRBJ1-2; 7 nucleotides line up with TRBD1. Germline lookup yields CDR1 MNHEY and CDR2 SMNVEV (reference sequence). V dropped 4 bases and J dropped 6; count of bases not matched to a gene: 2. CDR3 length: 12 amino acids. CDR3 bases: TGTGCCAGCAGTTCGACAGGGAATGGCTACACCTTC. This sequence encodes CASSSTGNGYTF.

The rearrangement joins TRBV15 to TRBJ2-5, with D perhaps TRBD1 or TRBD2 (5 bases each). CDR3 size: 14 residues. Germline CDR1 and CDR2: LNHNV and YYDKDF (reference sequence). V gave up 7 bases and J gave up 2 bases, with 14 bases separating them. The CDR3 is CATIRGGVQETQYF. CDR3 nucleotides: TGTGCCACCATACGGGGCGGCGTACAAGAGACCCAGTACTTC.

V is TRBV7-8 and J is TRBJ2-7; TRBD1 matches 10 bases. Trimming at V came to 0 bases and at J to 2 bases, leaving 7 bases not matched to a gene. Per germline, CDR1 SGHVS and CDR2 FQNEAQ. This CDR3 has 17 residues. The CDR3 sequence: CASSLAKVGQGTYEQYV. The CDR3 nucleotides read TGTGCCAGCAGCTTAGCGAAAGTGGGACAGGGGACCTACGAGCAGTACGTC.

The DNA for the CDR3 is TGTGCCAGCAGCCAACCCGAACATGCGGATACGCAGTATTTT. This gives the protein CASSQPEHADTQYF. This chain connects TRBV11-2 to TRBJ2-3; unclear D gene. Germline V CDR1 and CDR2: SGHAT, FQNNGV. This CDR3 comprises 14 residues. Deletions cut 5 bases from V and 6 bases from J, with 15 bases between.

CDR3 DNA sequence: TGTGCCAGCAGCGTAGCTTCGGTGAACACTGAAGCTTTCTTT. Protein: CASSVASVNTEAFF. V is TRBV9 and J is TRBJ1-1; D is undetermined. The germline gives CDR1 SGDLS, CDR2 YYNGEE. The CDR3 is made up of 14 amino acids. V gave up 0 bases and J gave up 0 bases, with 6 bases separating them.